This T cell receptor beta chain was sequenced for a study of shared clonotypes between healthy human individuals. Study context: For every donor, three CD4 naive, three CD4 memory, two CD8 naive and one CD8 memory plates were used. Broader study findings: Large depth notwithstanding, sorted-subset sequencing proved incomplete by rarefaction.

Across several immunoSEQ plates, the genomic DNA of each subset was split evenly. The table came from immunoSEQ multiplex PCR; TCRdb's copy has only in-frame clones and leaves some out. This repertoire shows 2 million or so clones, just under 95% found once; its top ten account for 1% to 1.3%. Only CD45RO-negative cells positively selected for CCR7 counted as naive CD8 cells, so terminally differentiated effector memory CD45RA+ cells were excluded. There were only Caucasian adults among the donors, and all lived in Nashville, Tennessee. Remarks on this clone: The antigen is unknown.

The germline V gene encodes CDR1 LNHDA and CDR2 SQIVND (reference sequence). V lost 9 bases and J 4 bases, leaving 15 bases between the germline ends. CDR3 size: 13 residues. V gene TRBV19 combines with J gene TRBJ1-2; D perhaps matches TRBD1 (5 bases). The sample comprised naive CD8+ T cells sorted from blood. This clonotype was sampled from a man between 18 and 29 years old in good health. The CDR3 nucleotides are TGTGCCAGCCGCCCCAGGGAGAGCTATGGCTACACCTTC. Amino acid sequence: CASRPRESYGYTF.